This T cell receptor beta chain stems from a study of response to subunit inactivated influenza vaccine. Study-wide findings and caveats: There was a suggestion from the authors that each seasonal influenza vaccination recruits few new T cells.

The length of the CDR3 is 14 residues. Germline loops: CDR1 MNHNS, CDR2 SASEGT. Trimming pared 5 bases from V and 4 bases from J, leaving 9 bases between. A word on this clonotype: Its antigen is as yet unknown.

TCRdb passed the RT-PCR reads through MiXCR, listing each CDR3 protein once. This table has 500,000 or so distinct CDR3 sequences, 16% appearing once. The specimen comprised CD4+ T cells sorted from PBMCs, sampled around 2 years after vaccination. This TCR came from a man aged 50 to 75 who received an inactivated influenza vaccine. The chain recombines TRBV6-1 with TRBJ1-6, with D perhaps matching TRBD1 (6 bases). CDR3 DNA: TGTGCCAGCAGTACGACAGGTTATAATTCACCCCTCCACTTT. Translation: CASSTTGYNSPLHF.